These 15 T cell receptor beta chains originate from one sample sequenced in a study of blood T cell repertoires in COVID-19. Data came from immunoSEQ multiplex PCR; TCRdb stores just in-frame clones and leaves some out. The table has around 390,000 clones, approximately 90% seen once. Sample: PBMCs or T cells enriched from blood (not recorded which). The receptors were sampled from a woman aged 50 to 60 who had recovered from COVID-19.

V and J are TRBV7-3 and TRBJ2-2; the match to TRBD1 covers 11 bases. Germline V lookup: CDR1 SGHTA, CDR2 FQGTGA. The CDR3 runs to 15 residues. Trimming cost V 2 bases and J 6 bases; bases outside gene matches: 2. This chain's CDR3 is CASSLGQGAAGELFF. CDR3 nucleotide sequence: TGTGCCAGCAGCTTAGGACAGGGGGCCGCCGGGGAGCTGTTTTTT.

The chain couples TRBV4-3 to TRBJ1-2, with TRBD1 matching over 9 bases. Per the germline V gene, CDR1 is LGHNA and CDR2 is YSLEER. V was pared by 0 bases and J by 6 bases, with 11 bases of the junction left unmatched. The length of the CDR3 is 17 residues. CDR3 amino acids: CASSQDNWAQGANGYTF. The DNA of the CDR3 is TGCGCCAGCAGCCAAGATAATTGGGCACAGGGGGCGAATGGCTACACCTTC.

The rearrangement uses TRBV5-1 and TRBJ1-4; 7 nucleotides align to TRBD1. CDR1 SGHRS and CDR2 YFSETQ come from the germline V gene. The J segment lost 7 bases and the V segment lost 3 bases, leaving 9 bases of the junction unmatched. CDR3 length: 15 residues. CDR3 sequence (DNA): TGCGCCAGCAGCTCCGTCGGACAGGCCGGTGAAAAACTGTTTTTT. Amino acids: CASSSVGQAGEKLFF.

The CDR3 sequence: CASSAHRREDYGYTF. The CDR3 DNA reads TGTGCCAGTAGTGCCCACAGGAGGGAAGACTATGGCTACACCTTC. V usage is TRBV19 and J usage is TRBJ1-2; maybe TRBD1 (5 bases). Germline values: CDR1 LNHDA, CDR2 SQIVND (reference sequence). Between the trimmed V and J ends, which lost 5 bases and 3 bases, there was a span of 16 bases. This CDR3 is built from 15 residues.

This sequence joins TRBV6-5 and TRBJ1-5; weak D call: TRBD1 (6 bases). V was cut by 6 bases and J by 6 bases, with 9 bases left in between. There are 12 residues in the CDR3. The germline CDR1 and CDR2 sequences are MNHEY and SVGAGI. The CDR3 coding sequence is TGTGCCAGCAGGGGGGCTGGTCAGCCCCAGCATTTT. It specifies CASRGAGQPQHF.

This clone was counted once. The chain employs TRBV3-1 (or the pseudogene TRBV3-2) and TRBJ1-5, with TRBD1 identical over 7 bases. Germline V gives CDR1 LGHDT, CDR2 YNNKEL (reference sequence). CDR3 length: 16 amino acids. V dropped 0 bases and J dropped 2; count of bases not matched to a gene: 4. CDR3: CASSQDNRGGNQPQHF. The DNA of the CDR3 is TGTGCCAGCAGCCAAGATAACAGGGGAGGCAATCAGCCCCAGCATTTT.

This rearrangement joins TRBV4-1 to TRBJ1-5; the D is unclear. The CDR3 consists of 16 residues. Per germline, CDR1 MGHRA and CDR2 YSYEKL. V was pared by 1 base and J by 2 bases, with 12 bases between. The CDR3 coding sequence is TGCGCCAGCAGCCAAGGTTCACCGGGAGGCAATCAGCCCCAGCATTTT. It codes for CASSQGSPGGNQPQHF.

For the CDR3, the DNA is TGTGCCAGCAGCTTAGACATCAGCTACGAGCAGTACTTC. Protein sequence: CASSLDISYEQYF. This chain joins TRBV7-2 and TRBJ2-7, with D uncertain. CDR1 SGHTA and CDR2 FQGNSA come from the germline V gene. The V end was cut by 1 base, the J end by 3 bases, with 7 bases between. This CDR3 contains 13 residues.

CDR3 nucleotide sequence: TGTGCCAGCAGCTATTCGGGGGACAGGCAGTTCTTC. Amino acids: CASSYSGDRQFF. This chain connects TRBV5-4 to TRBJ2-1; TRBD1 might be the D (7 bases). The germline gives CDR1 SGHNT, CDR2 YYREEE (reference sequence). The CDR3 is 12 amino acids. Trimming removed 3 bases from V and 12 bases from J, with 13 bases in between.

The rearrangement links TRBV7-8 to TRBJ1-6; 7 nucleotides match TRBD1. The germline gives CDR1 SGHVS, CDR2 FQNEAQ. J gave up 5 bases and V 4 bases, and 11 bases lay outside the gene matches. There are 17 residues in the CDR3. CDR3 nucleotides: TGTGCCAGCAGCTGGGTGACAGGGCAGGTTGATAATTCACCCCTCCACTTT. It encodes CASSWVTGQVDNSPLHF.

The chain combines TRBV4-1 with TRBJ1-1; tentative D call: TRBD1 (5 bases). The length of the CDR3 is 17 residues. Germline assignment: CDR1 MGHRA and CDR2 YSYEKL. V was cut by 3 bases and J by 2 bases, with 19 bases left in between. The CDR3 DNA reads TGCGCCAGCAGCCAGGGTAGGGGAAGGAAGGGAAACACTGAAGCTTTCTTT. Translation gives CASSQGRGRKGNTEAFF.

This chain joins TRBV13 and TRBJ2-7, with a weak D call TRBD1 (6 bases). The CDR3 runs 14 residues. Germline V lookup: CDR1 PRHDT, CDR2 FYEKMQ (reference sequence). Trimming pared 3 bases from V and 2 bases from J, leaving 11 bases between. The CDR3 protein is CASSFRDIPYEQYF. CDR3 sequence (DNA): TGTGCCAGCAGCTTCCGGGACATCCCCTACGAGCAGTACTTC. The variable domain in full, with the rest retrieved from reference TRBV13 and TRBJ2-7, is AAGVIQSPRHLIKEKRETATLKCYPIPRHDTVYWYQQGPGQDPQFLISFYEKMQSDKGSIPDRFSAQQFSDYHSELNMSSLELGDSALYFCASSFRDIPYEQYFGPGTRLTVT.

The V call is TRBV7-9, the J call TRBJ1-2; a weak D match, TRBD1 (6 bases). The length of the CDR3 is 12 residues. The V and J ends lost 5 bases and 10 bases respectively, with 14 bases between them. CDR1 and CDR2 from the germline V gene are SEHNR and FQNEAQ (reference sequence). The CDR3 DNA is TGTGCCAGCAGCAGCGTGGCAGGGGACTACACCTTC. Its protein is CASSSVAGDYTF.

The genes are TRBV5-1 and TRBJ2-1; D is undetermined. The CDR3 contains 11 residues. V lost 0 bases to trimming and J lost 10 bases, with 5 bases between them. The germline CDR1 and CDR2 sequences are SGHRS and YFSETQ. The CDR3 is CASSLVGEQFF. CDR3 nucleotide sequence: TGCGCCAGCAGCTTGGTCGGGGAGCAGTTCTTC.

This chain links TRBV6-5 with TRBJ1-1, with 8 positions matching TRBD1. The germline gives CDR1 MNHEY, CDR2 SVGAGI. Trimming at V came to 6 bases and at J to 4 bases, leaving 7 bases not matched to a gene. The CDR3 contains 14 residues. CDR3 sequence: CASRTAGTGTEAFF. In DNA form, the CDR3 reads TGTGCCAGCAGGACGGCTGGGACAGGCACTGAAGCTTTCTTT.